Included here is one T cell receptor (beta chain) sequence, with context. Its specificity is not known. This CDR3 is built from 16 residues. V was clipped by 1 base and J by 1 base, with 16 bases between them. Germline V gives CDR1 DFQATT, CDR2 SNEGSKA (reference sequence). RNA totalling about 0.45 to 1 ug underwent reverse transcription with random hexamers. An immunoSEQ multiplex PCR generated amplified TCR beta CDR3 products spanning 54 Vbeta and 13 Jbeta. TCRdb reanalysed the immunoSEQ multiplex PCR reads using MiXCR and keeps one entry per CDR3 protein. Of approximately 200,000 distinct CDR3 sequences in the sample, about 95% were seen once. This entry comes from a study of CD8 T cells in Susac syndrome. TCR beta was sequenced from blood CD8+ and CD4+ T cells. Through negative isolation, CD4+ and CD8+ T cells were obtained, while TEMRA cells were enriched using FACS. Regarding the study as a whole: The study's TCR sequencing and HLA analysis covered a relatively small number of individuals, and the study acknowledged this.

The sequencing input was CD4+ T cells from PBMCs. V gene TRBV20-1 combines with J gene TRBJ1-1, with D perhaps matching TRBD1 (5 bases). The receptor was isolated from a human donor with multiple sclerosis. The CDR3 nucleotides read TGCAGTGCTAGAGTTCAGGGATCGGTTCGGAACACTGAAGCTTTCTTT. Its protein is CSARVQGSVRNTEAFF.